Presented here are 26 T cell receptor beta chains from one specimen sequenced in a study of CD4 T cells in relation to SARS-CoV-2 and coronaviruses. The assay was immunoSEQ multiplex PCR, and TCRdb's table has in-frame clones only and misses some. The sample includes some 25,000 clones, about 77% of them seen just once. The unexposed donors gave CD4+ T cells in about 2010-2019, prior to COVID-19. Isolation of CD4+ T cells took place after less than twelve days in culture. Their recognized antigens are unknown. What was sequenced was CD4+ T cells from PBMCs, cultured in vitro. The receptor set was obtained from a human donor in good health.

The chain employs TRBV10-3 and TRBJ1-6; 7 nucleotides match TRBD1. The J segment lost 7 bases and the V segment lost 3 bases, leaving 6 bases of the junction unmatched. The CDR3 is 15 residues long. Per the germline V gene, CDR1 is ENHRY and CDR2 is SYGVKD. In DNA, the CDR3 is TGTGCCATCAGTGAACAGGGGCAAGGGAATTCACCCCTCCACTTT. Translating gives CAISEQGQGNSPLHF.

J is TRBJ2-5 and V is TRBV5-6; D remains ambiguous. Trimming took 1 base from V and 2 from J, leaving 6 bases between them. Germline CDR1 reads SGHDT; CDR2 reads YYEEEE. The CDR3 contains 13 residues. The CDR3 spells CASSLYGQETQYF. CDR3 nucleotides: TGTGCCAGCAGCTTGTACGGACAAGAGACCCAGTACTTC.

The V gene is TRBV6-7, the J gene TRBJ2-1; maybe TRBD2 (6 bases). TRBV6-7 is marked as an open reading frame, function uncertain. This CDR3 region has 17 residues. V was clipped by 5 bases and J by 0 bases, with 17 bases between them. CDR3 amino acids: CASSLAGRMSSYNEQFF. Here the CDR3 DNA reads TGTGCCAGCAGTCTTGCGGGACGGATGAGCTCCTACAATGAGCAGTTCTTC.

The J gene is TRBJ1-4, the V gene TRBV2; 9 bases match TRBD1. The germline V gene has CDR1 SNHLY and CDR2 FYNNEI. With 6 bases clipped from V and 3 bases from J, the junction kept 5 bases outside the gene matches. The CDR3 length is 15 residues. The CDR3 sequence: CASREQGAPNEKLFF. The DNA of the CDR3 is TGTGCCAGCAGGGAACAGGGGGCGCCTAATGAAAAACTGTTTTTT.

In its sample, this clone was seen once. As DNA, the CDR3 is TGTGCCAGCAGTTCAGCGGGAGGGCGCGGGGCCAACGTCCTGACTTTC. Protein product: CASSSAGGRGANVLTF. The chain links TRBV28 to TRBJ2-6, with TRBD2 matching over 10 bases. V shed 4 bases and J 4 bases; nucleotides not matched to a gene: 4. The CDR3 runs to 16 residues. Per the germline V gene, CDR1 is MDHEN and CDR2 is SYDVKM.

This clone has just a few counts. The chain is built from TRBV5-1 and TRBJ1-1; 8 nucleotides align to TRBD1. With V trimmed by 1 base and J by 5 bases, 7 bases remained unmatched. The CDR3 extends over 15 amino acids. Per germline, CDR1 SGHRS and CDR2 YFSETQ. Here the CDR3 DNA reads TGCGCCAGCAGCTTGCTGGACAGGGAGGAGACTGAAGCTTTCTTT. Translation: CASSLLDREETEAFF.

This clone has a single count. This chain connects TRBV19 to TRBJ2-1; TRBD2 is a possible D gene (8 bases). Germline V gives CDR1 LNHDA, CDR2 SQIVND (reference sequence). This CDR3 has 17 amino acids. Trimming shortened V by 5 bases and J by 0 bases, and 17 bases separated the two germline ends. The CDR3, as DNA: TGTGCCAGTAGTGCCAGGGGGGCGGGGGGCTCCTACAATGAGCAGTTCTTC. This encodes CASSARGAGGSYNEQFF.

This sequence joins TRBV27 and TRBJ1-6; D remains unclear. CDR1 is MNHEY and CDR2 is SMNVEV in the germline V gene (reference sequence). V was shortened by 1 base and J by 3 bases, with 10 bases between the two germline ends. This CDR3 spans 16 amino acids. The CDR3 spells CASSLLAASYNSPLHF. The CDR3 nucleotides read TGTGCCAGCAGTTTATTGGCAGCTAGCTATAATTCACCCCTCCACTTT.

CDR3 loop: CASSLGYAPGANVLTF. CDR3 sequence (DNA): TGTGCCAGCAGCTTAGGTTATGCTCCTGGGGCCAACGTCCTGACTTTC. This chain joins TRBV7-2 and TRBJ2-6; unclear D gene. Germline V CDR1 and CDR2: SGHTA, FQGNSA. Trimming removed 1 base at V and 2 bases at J, with 9 bases between. The CDR3 is 16 residues long.

CDR3 in DNA: TGTGCCAGCACCCTGGCAGCTTTGAACACTGAAGCTTTCTTT. Its protein is CASTLAALNTEAFF. V usage is TRBV7-2 and J usage is TRBJ1-1; D gene unclear. Between the trimmed V and J ends, which lost 7 bases and 0 bases, there was a span of 12 bases. The germline CDR1 and CDR2 sequences are SGHTA and FQGNSA. This CDR3 contains 14 residues.

By its share, this clone is large. The J gene is TRBJ1-2, the V gene TRBV4-3; D might be TRBD1 (6 bases). The CDR3 consists of 14 residues. Between the trimmed V and J ends, which lost 3 bases and 8 bases, there was a span of 16 bases. CDR1 LGHNA and CDR2 YSLEER come from the germline V gene. Here the CDR3 reads CASSHRDNVGGYTF. CDR3 in DNA: TGCGCCAGCAGCCACAGGGACAATGTTGGCGGCTACACCTTC.

This chain joins TRBV19 and TRBJ1-5; weak D call: TRBD1 (6 bases). Germline CDR1 is LNHDA and CDR2 is SQIVND (reference sequence). V dropped 3 bases and J dropped 3 bases, with 12 bases sitting between them. The CDR3 extends over 15 amino acids. CDR3 amino acids: CASSIGGLTNQPQHF. In DNA, the CDR3 is TGTGCCAGTAGTATTGGGGGGCTTACCAATCAGCCCCAGCATTTT. Drawing the rest from reference TRBV19 and TRBJ1-5, the complete variable domain is DGGITQSPKYLFRKEGQNVTLSCEQNLNHDAMYWYRQDPGQGLRLIYYSQIVNDFQKGDIAEGYSVSREKKESFPLTVTSAQKNPTAFYLCASSIGGLTNQPQHFGDGTRLSIL.

The rearrangement joins TRBV10-2 to TRBJ2-7; 8 bases agree with TRBD1. V lost 6 bases, J lost 4 bases, and 8 bases stayed unmatched. The CDR3 runs 14 residues. In germline, CDR1 is WSHSY, CDR2 SAAADI. CDR3 nucleotides: TGCGCCAGCAGGAACCAGGACAGGGCTTACGAGCAGTACTTC. Translating gives CASRNQDRAYEQYF.

The chain has TRBV4-1 and TRBJ1-2; no reliable D call. This CDR3 is 16 amino acids long. Germline loops: CDR1 MGHRA, CDR2 YSYEKL. Trimming cost V 0 bases and J 4 bases, with 15 bases left between them. The CDR3 DNA reads as TGCGCCAGCAGCCAAGAAGTAGCTTATGGTAGCTATGGCTACACCTTC. It yields the protein CASSQEVAYGSYGYTF.

The chain carries TRBV6-5 and TRBJ2-1; a possible D gene is TRBD2 (6 bases). Trimming shortened V by 4 bases and J by 6 bases, and 7 bases separated the two germline ends. From germline, CDR1 is MNHEY and CDR2 SVGAGI. The CDR3 runs 12 residues. CDR3 amino acids: CASSLAVNEQFF. The CDR3 nucleotides read TGTGCCAGCAGTTTAGCGGTCAATGAGCAGTTCTTC.

This clone has just one count. The chain uses TRBV7-9 and TRBJ1-4; 9 nucleotides agree with TRBD1. CDR3 length: 16 amino acids. The V gene's germline CDR1 is SEHNR and CDR2 FQNEAQ (reference sequence). The V segment lost 2 bases and the J segment 8 bases; nucleotides outside the gene matches: 9. The CDR3 reads CASSLIRGTGIEKLFF. In DNA form, the CDR3 reads TGTGCCAGCAGCTTAATACGCGGGACAGGGATCGAAAAACTGTTTTTT.

V and J are TRBV7-2 and TRBJ1-5, with TRBD1 matching 10 bases. The V and J ends lost 3 bases and 7 bases, in that order; junction bases with no gene match: 12. CDR1 is SGHTA, CDR2 FQGNSA, per germline. This CDR3 has 17 residues. CDR3 in DNA: TGTGCCAGCAGCTTCTGGACAGGGGGTAGTCAAAGCCAGCCCCAGCATTTT. Encoded protein: CASSFWTGGSQSQPQHF.

The rearrangement joins TRBV13 to TRBJ2-7, with TRBD1 matching 8 bases. V lost 2 bases to trimming and J lost 2 bases; unmatched junction nucleotides: 2. Germline assignment: CDR1 PRHDT and CDR2 FYEKMQ (reference sequence). The length of the CDR3 is 14 residues. CDR3 loop: CASSLRTGPYEQYF. In DNA, the CDR3 is TGTGCCAGCAGCTTACGGACAGGGCCCTACGAGCAGTACTTC.

This chain connects TRBV19 to TRBJ2-2; 11 nucleotides line up with TRBD1. This CDR3 is built from 16 residues. Trimming removed 5 bases from V and 5 bases from J; junction bases left unmatched: 7. Germline lookup yields CDR1 LNHDA and CDR2 SQIVND (reference sequence). The CDR3 spells CASSPPDRGRTGELFF. CDR3 nucleotide sequence: TGTGCCAGTAGTCCCCCGGACAGGGGGCGAACCGGGGAGCTGTTTTTT.

The chain is built from TRBV4-1 and TRBJ2-3; the D is unclear. Germline V lookup: CDR1 MGHRA, CDR2 YSYEKL. Trimming cost V 6 bases and J 1 base, with 14 bases left between them. This CDR3 is built from 15 residues. CDR3 protein: CASRLIGVGTDTQYF. CDR3 DNA: TGCGCCAGCAGGCTGATAGGTGTGGGCACAGATACGCAGTATTTT.

V gene TRBV30 combines with J gene TRBJ1-1; 8 bases match TRBD1. Germline trimming cut 5 bases from V and 0 bases from J; bases unmatched to any gene: 8. Germline assignment: CDR1 GTSNPN and CDR2 SVGIG (reference sequence). CDR3 length: 15 residues. For the CDR3, the DNA is TGTGCCTGGGTGGACAGGGCGACTATGAACACTGAAGCTTTCTTT. This codes for CAWVDRATMNTEAFF. The whole variable domain, remainder taken from reference TRBV30 and TRBJ1-1, is SQTIHQWPATLVQPVGSPLSLECTVEGTSNPNLYWYRQAAGRGLQLLFYSVGIGQISSEVPQNLSASRPQDRQFILSSKKLLLSDSGFYLCAWVDRATMNTEAFFGQGTRLTVV.

The gene calls are TRBV3-1 (or the pseudogene TRBV3-2) and TRBJ1-2; TRBD1 matches at 8 bases. The CDR3 contains 14 residues. Unmatched junction bases numbered 3, after V lost 4 bases and J lost 2 bases. CDR1 and CDR2 from the germline V gene are LGHDT and YNNKEL (reference sequence). The CDR3 sequence is CASSRDRPNYGYTF. Written as DNA, the CDR3 is TGTGCCAGCAGCCGGGACAGGCCCAACTATGGCTACACCTTC.

The V and J genes are TRBV11-2 and TRBJ1-3; D remains unclear. The length of the CDR3 is 13 residues. Per germline, CDR1 SGHAT and CDR2 FQNNGV. Deletions cut 7 bases from V and 2 bases from J, with 9 bases between. CDR3 nucleotide sequence: TGTGCCAGCAATACGGGTCCTGGAAACACCATATATTTT. Encoded protein: CASNTGPGNTIYF.

The chain combines TRBV5-1 with TRBJ1-2; TRBD1 matches at 10 bases. The CDR3 runs 15 residues. CDR1 SGHRS and CDR2 YFSETQ come from the germline V gene. With V trimmed by 7 bases and J by 4 bases, 10 bases remained unmatched. CDR3 DNA sequence: TGCGCCAGCGGATTACCGGGACAGGGGACCTATGGCTACACCTTC. It codes for CASGLPGQGTYGYTF.

This clone was found a few times. The chain joins TRBV7-2 to TRBJ2-1, with 16 bases matching TRBD2. V dropped 6 bases and J dropped 7; count of bases not matched to a gene: 6. The CDR3 runs 16 residues. Germline assignment: CDR1 SGHTA and CDR2 FQGNSA. The DNA of the CDR3 is TGTGCCAGCAGTCGAGAGGGACTAGCGGGAGGGAATGAGCAGTTCTTC. This gives the protein CASSREGLAGGNEQFF.

This chain links TRBV24-1 with TRBJ1-2, with a possible D match to TRBD1 (5 bases). The V end lost 7 bases, the J end lost 4 bases, and 12 bases lay between the germline ends. Germline values: CDR1 KGHDR, CDR2 SFDVKD. The CDR3 extends over 13 amino acids. The CDR3 nucleotides read TGTGCCACCAGCCGACAGTCAACCTATGGCTACACCTTC. It codes for CATSRQSTYGYTF.